This passage covers 15 T cell receptor beta chains from one sample sequenced in a study of blood T cell repertoires in COVID-19. Libraries were prepared by immunoSEQ multiplex PCR; TCRdb keeps only in-frame clonotypes and omits some of them. The table has about 180,000 clones, approximately 90% seen once. The sequenced sample was peripheral blood. These receptors were taken from a man between 18 and 35 years old who had recovered from COVID-19.

The genes are TRBV24-1 and TRBJ2-3; no definite D call. The V end was cut by 1 base, the J end by 0 bases, with 13 bases between. The CDR3 runs to 17 residues. In germline, CDR1 is KGHDR, CDR2 SFDVKD. The CDR3 loop is CATSDFARSTSTDTQYF. The CDR3 coding sequence is TGTGCCACCAGTGATTTTGCCCGGAGTACTAGCACAGATACGCAGTATTTT.

The rearrangement uses TRBV5-8 and TRBJ2-1; 10 bases fit TRBD2. The CDR3 covers 18 residues. Germline-derived CDR1 and CDR2 are SGHTS and YDEGEE. Unmatched junction bases numbered 13, after V lost 3 bases and J lost 4 bases. In nucleotides, the CDR3 is TGTGCCAGCAGCTCAGCCCGGGGACTAGCGAAAAGTTACAATGAGCAGTTCTTC. Amino acid sequence: CASSSARGLAKSYNEQFF.

The V and J genes are TRBV7-2 and TRBJ1-4; D is possibly TRBD1 (6 bases). Germline V gene lookup returns CDR1 SGHTA and CDR2 FQGNSA. V lost 1 base and J 7 bases, leaving 16 bases between the germline ends. The CDR3 contains 16 residues. This CDR3 reads CASSLEGEGIGEKLFF. CDR3 bases: TGTGCCAGCAGCTTAGAGGGGGAGGGGATTGGTGAAAAACTGTTTTTT.

This rearrangement joins TRBV10-3 to TRBJ1-5; D perhaps matches TRBD1 (6 bases). CDR1 is ENHRY, CDR2 SYGVKD, per germline. The length of the CDR3 is 12 residues. V lost 6 bases and J lost 4, with 7 bases in between. The CDR3 loop reads CAIRQGNQPQHF. The CDR3 bases are TGTGCCATCAGACAGGGTAATCAGCCCCAGCATTTT.

This sequence joins TRBV11-2 and TRBJ1-1; no definite D call. CDR3 size: 16 residues. Germline V gene sequence: CDR1 SGHAT, CDR2 FQNNGV. Trimming pared 1 base from V and 0 bases from J, leaving 12 bases between. CDR3 in DNA: TGTGCCAGCAGCTTAGGCGCCGGGGTCTTGAACACTGAAGCTTTCTTT. It specifies CASSLGAGVLNTEAFF. Supplemented by reference TRBV11-2 and TRBJ1-1, the full variable domain reads EAGVAQSPRYKIIEKRQSVAFWCNPISGHATLYWYQQILGQGPKLLIQFQNNGVVDDSQLPKDRFSAERLKGVDSTLKIQPAKLEDSAVYLCASSLGAGVLNTEAFFGQGTRLTVV.

V usage is TRBV28 and J usage is TRBJ1-5; no clear D gene. The CDR3 has 15 amino acids. Looked up from germline, CDR1 is MDHEN and CDR2 is SYDVKM. V lost 4 bases and J 5 bases, leaving 15 bases between the germline ends. The CDR3 region has the DNA TGTGCCAGCAGTTCCCTTGGTAGTGTTGATCAGCCCCAGCATTTT. It codes for CASSSLGSVDQPQHF.

The chain links TRBV28 to TRBJ2-1; 12 positions agree with TRBD2. This CDR3 region has 16 residues. Germline CDR1 is MDHEN and CDR2 is SYDVKM. Trimming at V came to 3 bases and at J to 4 bases, leaving 4 bases not matched to a gene. This chain's CDR3 is CASSFPGTSGYNEQFF. CDR3 nucleotide sequence: TGTGCCAGCAGTTTCCCAGGGACTAGCGGGTACAATGAGCAGTTCTTC.

This rearrangement joins TRBV15 to TRBJ2-3, with TRBD1 identical over 9 bases. Germline V CDR1 and CDR2: LNHNV, YYDKDF (reference sequence). The CDR3 length is 17 residues. The V segment lost 0 bases and the J segment 4 bases; nucleotides outside the gene matches: 8. The CDR3 spells CATSREMDRGRADTQYF. In DNA form, the CDR3 reads TGTGCCACCAGCAGAGAGATGGACAGGGGCCGCGCAGATACGCAGTATTTT. Drawing the rest from reference TRBV15 and TRBJ2-3, the complete variable domain is DAMVIQNPRYQVTQFGKPVTLSCSQTLNHNVMYWYQQKSSQAPKLLFHYYDKDFNNEADTPDNFQSRRPNTSFCFLDIRSPGLGDTAMYLCATSREMDRGRADTQYFGPGTRLTVL.

With regard to this clone: A junction end diverges from the germline sequence, so it may reflect a read error. The rearrangement uses TRBV7-7 and TRBJ2-7; 11 nucleotides align to TRBD2. Germline loops: CDR1 SSHAT, CDR2 FNYEAQ (reference sequence). This CDR3 region has 15 residues. CDR3 in DNA: TGTGCTAGCAGCCACACTAGCGGGAGAACGAACGAGCAGTACTTC. Translating it yields CASSHTSGRTNEQYF.

The J gene is TRBJ2-1, the V gene TRBV20-1, with D possibly TRBD1 on 6 matching bases. In germline, CDR1 is DFQATT, CDR2 SNEGSKA (reference sequence). There are 12 residues in the CDR3. V was shortened by 3 bases and J by 8 bases, with 11 bases between the two germline ends. CDR3: CSASQGKHEQFF. As DNA, the CDR3 is TGCAGTGCTAGTCAGGGGAAACATGAGCAGTTCTTC.

The CDR3 nucleotides are TGTGCCAGCAGACCTGGGACAGTAAGCAATCAGCCCCAGCATTTT. It is translated as CASRPGTVSNQPQHF. The V and J genes are TRBV6-2 or TRBV6-3 and TRBJ1-5, with TRBD1 matching over 7 bases. Germline assignment: CDR1 MNHEY and CDR2 SVGEGT. The length of the CDR3 is 15 residues. The trim removed 6 bases at V and 1 base at J, leaving 6 bases unmatched.

The V and J genes are TRBV18 and TRBJ2-2; 9 nucleotides agree with TRBD1. This CDR3 region has 17 residues. J was trimmed by 1 base and V by 3 bases; bases with no gene match: 6. CDR1 and CDR2 from the germline V gene are KGHSH and LQKENI. The CDR3 bases are TGTGCCAGCTCACCCAGGGGACAGGGCCGGAACACCGGGGAGCTGTTTTTT. It encodes CASSPRGQGRNTGELFF.

In its sample, this clone was seen once. This sequence joins TRBV5-6 and TRBJ2-7, with D possibly TRBD1 on 6 matching bases. CDR3 length: 15 amino acids. V was shortened by 3 bases and J by 0 bases, with 13 bases between the two germline ends. Looked up from germline, CDR1 is SGHDT and CDR2 is YYEEEE. For the CDR3, the DNA is TGTGCCAGCAGCTCTATCGACAGGTCCTCCTACGAGCAGTACTTC. It yields the protein CASSSIDRSSYEQYF.

A few counts support this clone. The chain combines TRBV30 with TRBJ2-7, with 8 positions matching TRBD2. The junction had 6 bases not matched to a gene; V was cut back by 4 bases and J by 1 base. The germline V gene encodes CDR1 GTSNPN and CDR2 SVGIG (reference sequence). The CDR3 extends over 14 amino acids. The CDR3 DNA reads TGTGCCTGGAATCGGGGGGGCTTTTCCTACGAGCAGTACTTC. Amino acids: CAWNRGGFSYEQYF.

The chain employs TRBV20-1 and TRBJ2-4; TRBD1 matches 10 bases. In germline, CDR1 is DFQATT, CDR2 SNEGSKA (reference sequence). With V trimmed by 3 bases and J by 7 bases, 12 bases remained unmatched. The CDR3 is made up of 16 amino acids. The CDR3 coding sequence is TGCAGTGCTAGTGATCCACCGGGACAGGGGTGGAACATTCAGTACTTC. It is translated as CSASDPPGQGWNIQYF.